One T cell receptor (beta chain) is described in this entry. Its recognized antigen is unknown. No clone much larger than this one lies a single base away; base qualities are absent. V ends up 7 bases short and J 7 bases short, with an unmatched junction base count of 3. For CDR1 and CDR2, the germline V gene (reference sequence) lists PRHDT and FYEKMQ. From cysteine to phenylalanine, the CDR3 is 13 amino acids long. CDR3 DNA only is kept here, 39 bases in frame from base 1. The data are from a study of T cell responses to AZD1222 COVID-19 vaccine (dated by TCRdb to the early 2020s). Background for the entire study: A total of over 230 trial participants underwent TCR sequencing, of whom 207 had received two doses of AZD1222 and approximately 25 had received two doses of the MenACWY control vaccine. Trial participants were enrolled into age subgroups of 18-55, 56-69 and 70-plus years, which contained about 150, 27 and 61 TCR-sequenced participants, respectively.

The investigation overall reported the following: Epitopes outside the regions mutated in the B.1.351 and B.1.1.7 variants were reportedly recognized by nearly half of the unique spike-specific TCRs. Conclusions about previously exposed vaccinees are limited because only five to seven AZD1222 recipients were SARS-CoV-2 seropositive at baseline. In the small 56-69-year group, the increase in depth fell short of significance, most likely because of low power. The vaccine-associated CD4 TCRs covered the entire spike protein, and the dominant responses fell in regions 160-218 and 743-854. Because no day 14 peak-response samples were available, the repertoires could be characterized only after the peak T cell response. Most participants were white British and females outnumbered males, and the authors suggested that clonal diversity may have been underestimated. Spike-specific TCR breadth and depth rose significantly after two AZD1222 doses compared with day 0 and with MenACWY recipients.

The CDR3 regions of human TCRbeta chains were analyzed by immunosequencing. As for how the authors treated the data: Repertoire TCRs were checked for matches against a reference library of SARS-CoV-2-specific TCRs that had been generated using the MIRA antigen-specificity platform. Breadth meant the fraction of unique TCRs that were SARS-CoV-2-associated, whereas depth meant the fraction of total T cells that were SARS-CoV-2-associated. Each spike-specific TCR was assigned to its reactive spike region and to a CD4 or CD8 class using the MIRA data. Log10-transformed breadth and depth values were compared by one-way ANOVA with Sidak's multiple comparisons tests. In its TCRdb copy, this immuneACCESS table keeps in-frame sequences only and misses some clones. Where compared with another copy, unresolved V genes explain less than half of these, and the others have no known cause. The V and J calls and clone size are taken from that table; D and trimming were inferred from the DNA. The sample table records 80,000 to 100,000 clones; approximately 90% of these occur just once. The ten largest clonotypes hold roughly 11% of the sample.

This sample's time point label indicates: about 28 days (+/-7) after the second vaccine dose. AZD1222 recipients whose second dose came at about 4 weeks and those whose second dose came at about 12 weeks were combined into one group, since spike-specific TCR depth and breadth did not differ between the two schedules. Vaccinee samples came from UK trials COV001 and COV002, including a single-blind randomized controlled phase 2/3 trial of AZD1222 (ChAdOx1 nCoV-19) in healthy adults. For TCRbeta chain sequencing, PBMC samples were collected from trial participants at day 0 and at day 28 after the second dose.

The rearrangement joined TRBV13 to TRBJ2-1; 11 bases in the middle match TRBD1. The sample consisted of peripheral blood, taken 28 days after the second AZD1222 dose. This clonotype was sampled from an adult who received the AZD1222 COVID-19 vaccine. Here the CDR3 is given as CASTGTGGNEQFF. In nucleotide form, the sequence is TGTGCCAGCACCGGGACAGGGGGAAATGAGCAGTTCTTC.